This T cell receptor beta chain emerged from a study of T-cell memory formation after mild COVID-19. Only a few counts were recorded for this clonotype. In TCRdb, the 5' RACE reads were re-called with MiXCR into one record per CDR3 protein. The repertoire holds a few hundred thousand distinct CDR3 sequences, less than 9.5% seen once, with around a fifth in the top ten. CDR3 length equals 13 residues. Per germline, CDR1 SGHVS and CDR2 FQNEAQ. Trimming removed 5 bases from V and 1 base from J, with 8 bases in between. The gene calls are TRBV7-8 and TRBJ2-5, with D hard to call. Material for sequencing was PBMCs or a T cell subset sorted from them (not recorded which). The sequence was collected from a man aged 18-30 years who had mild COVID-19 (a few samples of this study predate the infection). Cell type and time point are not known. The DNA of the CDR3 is TGTGCCAGCAGCAACCGGGCCCAAGAGACCCAGTACTTC. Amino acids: CASSNRAQETQYF.